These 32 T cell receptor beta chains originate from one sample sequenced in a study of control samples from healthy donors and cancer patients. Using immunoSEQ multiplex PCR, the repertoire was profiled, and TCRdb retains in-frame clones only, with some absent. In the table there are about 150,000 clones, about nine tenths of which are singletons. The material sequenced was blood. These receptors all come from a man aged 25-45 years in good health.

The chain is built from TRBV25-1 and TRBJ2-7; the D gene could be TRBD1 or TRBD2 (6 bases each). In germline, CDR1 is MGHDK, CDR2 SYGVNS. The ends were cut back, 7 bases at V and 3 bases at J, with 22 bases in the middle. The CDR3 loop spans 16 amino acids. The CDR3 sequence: CASTGDTSSGVYEQYF. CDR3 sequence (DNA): TGTGCCAGCACTGGGGACACTAGCTCTGGGGTCTACGAGCAGTACTTC.

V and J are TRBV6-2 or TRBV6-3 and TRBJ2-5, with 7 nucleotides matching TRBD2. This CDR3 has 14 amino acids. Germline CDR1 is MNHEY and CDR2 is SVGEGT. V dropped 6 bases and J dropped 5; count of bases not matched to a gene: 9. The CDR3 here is CASSGAGDSETQYF. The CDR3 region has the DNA TGTGCCAGCAGCGGGGCGGGGGACTCTGAGACCCAGTACTTC.

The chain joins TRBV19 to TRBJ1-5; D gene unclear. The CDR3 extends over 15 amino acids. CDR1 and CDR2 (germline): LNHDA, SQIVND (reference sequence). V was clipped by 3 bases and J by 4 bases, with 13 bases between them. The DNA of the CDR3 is TGTGCCAGTAGTATCCCCCTGGCAGGTAATCAGCCCCAGCATTTT. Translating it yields CASSIPLAGNQPQHF.

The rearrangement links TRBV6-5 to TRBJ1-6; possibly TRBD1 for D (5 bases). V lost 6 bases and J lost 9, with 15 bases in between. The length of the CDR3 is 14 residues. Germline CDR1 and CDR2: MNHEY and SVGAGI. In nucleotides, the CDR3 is TGTGCCAGCAGCTATGGGACGAGGGGTTCACCCCTCCACTTT. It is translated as CASSYGTRGSPLHF.

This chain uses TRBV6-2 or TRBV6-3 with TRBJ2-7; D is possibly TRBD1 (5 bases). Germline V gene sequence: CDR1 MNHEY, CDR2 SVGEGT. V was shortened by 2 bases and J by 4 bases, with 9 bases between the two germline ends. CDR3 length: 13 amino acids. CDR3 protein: CASSYGAQYEQYF. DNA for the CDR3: TGTGCCAGCAGTTACGGGGCCCAATACGAGCAGTACTTC.

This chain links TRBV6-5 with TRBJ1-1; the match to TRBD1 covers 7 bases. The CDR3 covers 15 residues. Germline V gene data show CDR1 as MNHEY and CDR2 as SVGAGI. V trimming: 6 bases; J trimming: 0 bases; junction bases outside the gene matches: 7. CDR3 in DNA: TGTGCCAGCAGACGGGGGGACAGCTTGAACACTGAAGCTTTCTTT. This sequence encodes CASRRGDSLNTEAFF.

The DNA of the CDR3 is TGTGCCAGCTCACCATCTGAGACAGGGGGCGGACGAAGCAATCAGCCCCAGCATTTT. This sequence encodes CASSPSETGGGRSNQPQHF. The chain is built from TRBV18 and TRBJ1-5; 10 bases are shared with TRBD1. CDR3 size: 19 residues. J gave up 1 base and V 2 bases, and 11 bases lay outside the gene matches. CDR1 and CDR2 (germline): KGHSH, LQKENI.

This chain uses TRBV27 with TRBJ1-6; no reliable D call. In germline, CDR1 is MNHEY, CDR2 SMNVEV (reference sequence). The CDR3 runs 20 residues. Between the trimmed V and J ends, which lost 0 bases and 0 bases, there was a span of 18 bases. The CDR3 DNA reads TGTGCCAGCAGTTTATCGTATCCCTGGATGGAGCGCTCCTATAATTCACCCCTCCACTTT. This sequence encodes CASSLSYPWMERSYNSPLHF.

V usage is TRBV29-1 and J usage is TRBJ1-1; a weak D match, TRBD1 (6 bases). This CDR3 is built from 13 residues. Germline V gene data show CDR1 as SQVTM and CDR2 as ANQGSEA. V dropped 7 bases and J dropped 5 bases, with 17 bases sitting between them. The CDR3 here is CSAPGGRWTEAFF. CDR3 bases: TGCAGCGCTCCTGGGGGGCGTTGGACTGAAGCTTTCTTT.

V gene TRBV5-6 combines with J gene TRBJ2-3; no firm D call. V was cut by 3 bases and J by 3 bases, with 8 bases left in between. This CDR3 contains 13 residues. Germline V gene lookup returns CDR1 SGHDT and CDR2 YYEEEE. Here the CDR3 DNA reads TGTGCCAGCAGCTCACAAGGTACAGATACGCAGTATTTT. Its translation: CASSSQGTDTQYF.

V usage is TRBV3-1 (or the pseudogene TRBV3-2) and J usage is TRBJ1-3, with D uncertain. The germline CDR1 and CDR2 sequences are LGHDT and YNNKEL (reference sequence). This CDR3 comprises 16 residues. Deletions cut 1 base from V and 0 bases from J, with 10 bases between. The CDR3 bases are TGTGCCAGCAGCCAAGTTTACGGTGGCTCTGGAAACACCATATATTTT. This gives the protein CASSQVYGGSGNTIYF.

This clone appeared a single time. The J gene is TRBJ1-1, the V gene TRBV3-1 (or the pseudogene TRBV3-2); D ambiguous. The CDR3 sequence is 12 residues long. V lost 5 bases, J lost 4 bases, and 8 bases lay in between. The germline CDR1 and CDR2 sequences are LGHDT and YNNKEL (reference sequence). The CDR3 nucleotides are TGTGCCAGCAGCGCCACGAGCACTGAAGCTTTCTTT. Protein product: CASSATSTEAFF.

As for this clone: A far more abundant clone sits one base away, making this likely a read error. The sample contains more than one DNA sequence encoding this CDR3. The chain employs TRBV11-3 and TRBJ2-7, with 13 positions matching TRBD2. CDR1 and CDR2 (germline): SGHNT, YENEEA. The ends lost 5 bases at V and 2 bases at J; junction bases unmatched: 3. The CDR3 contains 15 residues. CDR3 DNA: TGTGCCAGCAGCCTCGGACTAGCGGGAGCCTACGAGCAGTACTTC. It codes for CASSLGLAGAYEQYF.

For the CDR3, the DNA is TGTGCCATCAGTGGGACTCAAGACTATGGCTACACCTTC. As protein: CAISGTQDYGYTF. The J gene is TRBJ1-2, the V gene TRBV10-3, with D uncertain. The CDR3 is 13 amino acids. Looked up from germline, CDR1 is ENHRY and CDR2 is SYGVKD. Trimming took 4 bases from V and 3 from J, leaving 9 bases between them.

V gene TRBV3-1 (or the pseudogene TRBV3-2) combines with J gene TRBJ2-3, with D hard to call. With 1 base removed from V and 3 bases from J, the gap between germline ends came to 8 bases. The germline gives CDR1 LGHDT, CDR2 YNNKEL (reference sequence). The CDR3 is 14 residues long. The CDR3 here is CASSQAPRTDTQYF. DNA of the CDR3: TGTGCCAGCAGCCAAGCTCCGAGGACAGATACGCAGTATTTT.

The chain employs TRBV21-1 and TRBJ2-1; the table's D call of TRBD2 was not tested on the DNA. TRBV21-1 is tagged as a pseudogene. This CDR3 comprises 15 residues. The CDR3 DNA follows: TGTGCCAGCCCCGGGGGGACACCCTCCTACAATGAGCAGTTCTTC. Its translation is CASPGGTPSYNEQFF.

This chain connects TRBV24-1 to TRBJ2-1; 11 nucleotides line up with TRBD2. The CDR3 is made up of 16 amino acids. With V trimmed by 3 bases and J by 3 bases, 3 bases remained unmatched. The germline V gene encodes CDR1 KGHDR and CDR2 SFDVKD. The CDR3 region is CATSDPGTSGYNEQFF. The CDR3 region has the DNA TGTGCCACCAGTGATCCCGGGACTAGCGGCTACAATGAGCAGTTCTTC.

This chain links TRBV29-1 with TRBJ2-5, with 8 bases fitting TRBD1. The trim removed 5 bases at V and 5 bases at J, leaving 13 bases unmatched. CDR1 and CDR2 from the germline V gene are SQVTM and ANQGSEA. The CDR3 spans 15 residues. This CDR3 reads CSVTTPGTGWETQYF. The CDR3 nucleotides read TGCAGCGTTACGACCCCCGGGACAGGATGGGAGACCCAGTACTTC.

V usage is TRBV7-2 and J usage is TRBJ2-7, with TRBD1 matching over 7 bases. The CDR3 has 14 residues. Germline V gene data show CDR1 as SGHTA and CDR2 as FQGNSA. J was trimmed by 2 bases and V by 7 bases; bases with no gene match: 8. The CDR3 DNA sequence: TGTGCCAGCACCCGGGGACAGCAACCCTACGAGCAGTACTTC. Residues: CASTRGQQPYEQYF.

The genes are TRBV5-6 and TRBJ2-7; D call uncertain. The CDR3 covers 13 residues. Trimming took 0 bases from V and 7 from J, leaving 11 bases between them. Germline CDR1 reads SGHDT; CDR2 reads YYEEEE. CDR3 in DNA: TGTGCCAGCAGCTTGGGGTCCTCGTGGGAGCAGTACTTC. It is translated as CASSLGSSWEQYF. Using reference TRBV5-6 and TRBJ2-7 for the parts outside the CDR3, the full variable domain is DAGVTQSPTHLIKTRGQQVTLRCSPKSGHDTVSWYQQALGQGPQFIFQYYEEEERQRGNFPDRFSGHQFPNYSSELNVNALLLGDSALYLCASSLGSSWEQYFGPGTRLTVT.

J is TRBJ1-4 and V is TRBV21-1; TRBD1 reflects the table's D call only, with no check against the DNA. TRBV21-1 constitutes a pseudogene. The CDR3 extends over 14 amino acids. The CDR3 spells CASSKGHTNEKLFF. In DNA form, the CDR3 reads TGTGCCAGCAGCAAAGGTCATACTAATGAAAAACTGTTTTTT.

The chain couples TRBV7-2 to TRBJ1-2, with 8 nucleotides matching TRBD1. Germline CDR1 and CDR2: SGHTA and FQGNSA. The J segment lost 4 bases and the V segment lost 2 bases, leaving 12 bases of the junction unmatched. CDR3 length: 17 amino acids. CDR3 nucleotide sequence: TGTGCCAGCAGCTTAAAAGGGGGCACGGGACAGGCCTATGGCTACACCTTC. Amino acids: CASSLKGGTGQAYGYTF.

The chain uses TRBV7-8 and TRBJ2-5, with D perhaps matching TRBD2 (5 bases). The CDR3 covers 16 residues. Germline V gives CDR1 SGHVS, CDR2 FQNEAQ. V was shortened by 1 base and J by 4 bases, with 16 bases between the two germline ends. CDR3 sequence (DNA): TGTGCCAGCAGCTTAGAGAGGGTAGGGAAGGTAGAGACCCAGTACTTC. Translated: CASSLERVGKVETQYF.

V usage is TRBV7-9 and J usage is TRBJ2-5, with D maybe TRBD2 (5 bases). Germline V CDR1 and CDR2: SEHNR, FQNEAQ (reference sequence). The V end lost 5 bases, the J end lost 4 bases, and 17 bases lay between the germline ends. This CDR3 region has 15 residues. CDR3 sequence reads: CASSPTDPAGETQYF. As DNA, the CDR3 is TGTGCCAGCAGCCCTACTGACCCGGCGGGAGAGACCCAGTACTTC.

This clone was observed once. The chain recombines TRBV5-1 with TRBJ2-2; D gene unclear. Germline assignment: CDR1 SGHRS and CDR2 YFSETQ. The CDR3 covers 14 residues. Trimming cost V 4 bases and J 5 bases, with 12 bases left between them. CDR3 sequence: CASSPGPYTGELFF. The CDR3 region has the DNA TGCGCCAGCAGCCCCGGACCCTATACCGGGGAGCTGTTTTTT. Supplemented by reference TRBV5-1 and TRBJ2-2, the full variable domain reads KAGVTQTPRYLIKTRGQQVTLSCSPISGHRSVSWYQQTPGQGLQFLFEYFSETQRNKGNFPGRFSGRQFSNSRSEMNVSTLELGDSALYLCASSPGPYTGELFFGEGSRLTVL.

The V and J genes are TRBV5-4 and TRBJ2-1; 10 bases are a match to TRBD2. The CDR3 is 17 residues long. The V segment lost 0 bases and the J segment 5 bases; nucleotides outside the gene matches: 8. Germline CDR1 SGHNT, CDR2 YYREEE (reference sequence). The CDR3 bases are TGTGCCAGCAGCTTGGCGGCTAGCGGGAGAAAGGACAATGAGCAGTTCTTC. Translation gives CASSLAASGRKDNEQFF.

DNA for the CDR3: TGTGCCAGCTCAGTGAGACAGGGCCTCCTGGTGAACACTGAAGCTTTCTTT. It is translated as CASSVRQGLLVNTEAFF. The chain uses TRBV18 and TRBJ1-1; 7 nucleotides match TRBD1. The CDR3 contains 17 residues. In germline, CDR1 is KGHSH, CDR2 LQKENI. V gave up 5 bases and J gave up 0 bases; unmatched junction bases: 12.

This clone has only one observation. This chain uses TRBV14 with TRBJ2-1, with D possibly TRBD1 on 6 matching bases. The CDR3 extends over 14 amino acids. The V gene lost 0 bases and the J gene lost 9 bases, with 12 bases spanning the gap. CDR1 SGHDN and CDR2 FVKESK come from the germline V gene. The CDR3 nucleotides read TGTGCCAGCAGCCAAGACGACCAGGGGCTTGAGCAGTTCTTC. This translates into CASSQDDQGLEQFF.

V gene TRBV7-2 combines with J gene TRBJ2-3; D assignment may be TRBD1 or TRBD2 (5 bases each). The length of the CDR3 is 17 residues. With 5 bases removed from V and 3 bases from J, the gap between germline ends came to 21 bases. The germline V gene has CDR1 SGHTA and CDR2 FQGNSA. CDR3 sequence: CASSTFTGTPRTDTQYF. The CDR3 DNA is TGTGCCAGCAGCACCTTCACCGGGACCCCGAGGACAGATACGCAGTATTTT.

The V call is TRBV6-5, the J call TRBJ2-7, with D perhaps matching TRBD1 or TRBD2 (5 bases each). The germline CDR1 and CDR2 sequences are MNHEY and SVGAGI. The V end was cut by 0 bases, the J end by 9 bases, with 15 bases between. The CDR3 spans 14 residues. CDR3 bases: TGTGCCAGCAGTTACTCGCTCGGGGCCCCCGGGCAGTACTTC. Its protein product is CASSYSLGAPGQYF.

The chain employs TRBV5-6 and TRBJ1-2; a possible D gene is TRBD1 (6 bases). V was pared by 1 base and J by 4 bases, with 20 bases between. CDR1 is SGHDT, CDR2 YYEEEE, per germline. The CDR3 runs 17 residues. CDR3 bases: TGTGCCAGCAGCTTGAGTTATGGACAGCGAAGCTCCTATGGCTACACCTTC. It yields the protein CASSLSYGQRSSYGYTF.

The CDR3 sequence is CASSSPGTGSEEQFF. CDR3 DNA sequence: TGTGCCAGCAGTTCCCCCGGGACAGGGTCGGAGGAGCAGTTCTTC. The V call is TRBV6-6, the J call TRBJ2-1, with 9 bases identical to TRBD1. The germline CDR1 and CDR2 sequences are MNHNY and SVGAGI (reference sequence). V lost 4 bases to trimming and J lost 10 bases; unmatched junction nucleotides: 11. This CDR3 has 15 residues.